This record looks at one T cell receptor (beta chain) sequence and its context. This record belongs to a study of blood T cell repertoires in COVID-19. Source study methods: Nucleated cell number was recorded as an estimate derived from reference gene primer amplification. Produced via immunoSEQ multiplex PCR; TCRdb's table is partial and in-frame only. That table gives V, J and clone size, and the DNA gave D and trimming. The sample holds around 380,000 clones, about four fifths seen once. Trimming removed 8 bases from V and 0 bases from J, with 11 bases in between. CDR3 length: 15 residues. Germline CDR1 is MNHEY and CDR2 is SVGAGI.

This receptor was obtained from a human donor with acute or convalescent COVID-19. The donor label of this sample is uncertain. The sample consisted of peripheral blood. The chain joins TRBV6-5 to TRBJ2-6; D remains unclear. The CDR3 nucleotides read TGTGCCAGCTCGGGTCGGATCTCTGGGGCCAACGTCCTGACTTTC. Encoded protein: CASSGRISGANVLTF.